A selection of T cell receptor beta chains follows, all from one sample in a study of T cells in Graves' hyperthyroidism and ophthalmopathy. From the multiplex PCR reads, TCRdb called clonotypes with MiXCR, one entry per CDR3 protein. This table has a few hundred thousand distinct CDR3 sequences, roughly 25% appearing once. Specimen: blood. The receptors stem from a man aged 50-59 years with Graves' hyperthyroidism. Each CDR3 is given with its conserved first and last residue. Fields, in order: J gene, clone size, D gene, V gene, CDR3 protein, CDR3 DNA. A D gene is named only where the DNA matches it firmly. Clone sizes are given selectively: once, few, many, or a class where the clone is expanded.

j_call: TRBJ1-2
clone_size: few
d_call: TRBD1
v_call: TRBV18
cdr3_aa: CASSPPEGTGLSNYGYTF
cdr3_nt: TGTGCCAGCTCACCACCTGAAGGGACAGGGTTATCAAACTATGGCTACACCTTC

j_call: TRBJ1-2
clone_size: NA
d_call: NA
v_call: TRBV12-3/TRBV12-4
cdr3_aa: CASSFPGWQTNYGYTF
cdr3_nt: TGTGCCAGCAGTTTTCCGGGCTGGCAGACTAACTATGGCTACACCTTC

j_call: TRBJ2-5
clone_size: NA
d_call: TRBD2
v_call: TRBV3-1
cdr3_aa: CASSLNGRAETQYF
cdr3_nt: TGTGCCAGCAGCCTAAACGGGAGGGCTGAGACCCAGTACTTC

j_call: TRBJ2-7
clone_size: few
d_call: TRBD1
v_call: TRBV12-3/TRBV12-4
cdr3_aa: CASSSGQGRDYEQYF
cdr3_nt: TGTGCCAGCAGCTCTGGACAGGGGAGGGACTACGAGCAGTACTTC

j_call: TRBJ1-1
clone_size: many
d_call: TRBD1
v_call: TRBV20-1
cdr3_aa: CSAIQGQGVTEAFF
cdr3_nt: TGCAGTGCGATCCAGGGACAGGGAGTGACTGAAGCTTTCTTT

j_call: TRBJ1-5
clone_size: few
d_call: TRBD1
v_call: TRBV6-1
cdr3_aa: CASGIRGTGSGNQPQHF
cdr3_nt: TGTGCCAGCGGTATACGAGGGACAGGGAGTGGCAATCAGCCCCAGCATTTT

j_call: TRBJ2-2
clone_size: few
d_call: TRBD1
v_call: TRBV12-3/TRBV12-4
cdr3_aa: CASRSRGRVGTGELFF
cdr3_nt: TGTGCCAGCAGGTCCAGGGGGCGCGTGGGAACCGGGGAGCTGTTTTTT

j_call: TRBJ2-1
clone_size: few
d_call: NA
v_call: TRBV11-3
cdr3_aa: CASSLDGTDFSYNEQFF
cdr3_nt: TGTGCCAGCAGCTTAGACGGTACCGACTTCTCCTACAATGAGCAGTTCTTC

j_call: TRBJ1-5
clone_size: many
d_call: NA
v_call: TRBV12-3/TRBV12-4
cdr3_aa: CASNNLGANQPQHF
cdr3_nt: TGTGCCAGCAACAATCTGGGGGCGAATCAGCCCCAGCATTTT

j_call: TRBJ1-5
clone_size: NA
d_call: NA
v_call: TRBV20-1
cdr3_aa: CSARSSNQPQHF
cdr3_nt: TGCAGTGCTAGAAGTAGCAATCAGCCCCAGCATTTT

j_call: TRBJ2-7
clone_size: NA
d_call: NA
v_call: TRBV7-9
cdr3_aa: CASSFGGAREQYF
cdr3_nt: TGTGCCAGCAGCTTCGGAGGGGCGCGGGAGCAGTACTTC

j_call: TRBJ1-1
clone_size: few
d_call: NA
v_call: TRBV12-3/TRBV12-4
cdr3_aa: CASSLRQTVNTEAFF
cdr3_nt: TGTGCCAGCAGTCTTAGGCAGACAGTGAACACTGAAGCTTTCTTT

j_call: TRBJ2-1
clone_size: NA
d_call: NA
v_call: TRBV10-1
cdr3_aa: CASGRGSNEQFF
cdr3_nt: TGCGCCAGTGGTCGGGGTAGCAATGAGCAGTTCTTC

j_call: TRBJ2-7
clone_size: many
d_call: NA
v_call: TRBV7-2
cdr3_aa: CASSPFGGASYEQYF
cdr3_nt: TGTGCCAGCAGCCCTTTTGGGGGAGCTTCCTACGAGCAGTACTTC

j_call: TRBJ1-1
clone_size: few
d_call: NA
v_call: TRBV27
cdr3_aa: CASSAQEGTEAFF
cdr3_nt: TGTGCCAGCAGTGCACAGGAGGGCACTGAAGCTTTCTTT

j_call: TRBJ2-7
clone_size: many
d_call: TRBD1
v_call: TRBV7-8
cdr3_aa: CASSHLGQGSYEQYF
cdr3_nt: TGTGCCAGCAGCCATTTGGGACAGGGGTCCTACGAGCAGTACTTC

j_call: TRBJ1-2
clone_size: few
d_call: NA
v_call: TRBV28
cdr3_aa: CASRYQGYGYTF
cdr3_nt: TGTGCCAGCAGGTACCAGGGATATGGCTACACCTTC

j_call: TRBJ2-7
clone_size: few
d_call: TRBD2
v_call: TRBV7-2
cdr3_aa: CASSLSGGDEQYF
cdr3_nt: TGTGCCAGCAGCTTATCGGGAGGAGACGAGCAGTACTTC

j_call: TRBJ1-1
clone_size: NA
d_call: NA
v_call: TRBV11-3
cdr3_aa: CASSLDLQGYTEAFF
cdr3_nt: TGTGCCAGCAGCTTAGATCTTCAGGGCTACACTGAAGCTTTCTTT

j_call: TRBJ2-7
clone_size: NA
d_call: TRBD2
v_call: TRBV12-3/TRBV12-4
cdr3_aa: CASREGLARNEQYF
cdr3_nt: TGTGCCAGCAGGGAGGGACTAGCGCGCAACGAGCAGTACTTC

j_call: TRBJ2-1
clone_size: few
d_call: NA
v_call: TRBV18
cdr3_aa: CASSRKDEQFF
cdr3_nt: TGTGCCAGCTCACGGAAGGATGAGCAGTTCTTC

j_call: TRBJ2-1
clone_size: NA
d_call: NA
v_call: TRBV9
cdr3_aa: CASSPSQVTGYNEQFF
cdr3_nt: TGTGCCAGCAGCCCGAGCCAGGTCACGGGTTACAATGAGCAGTTCTTC

j_call: TRBJ1-1
clone_size: many
d_call: NA
v_call: TRBV3-1
cdr3_aa: CASSQGPNTEAFF
cdr3_nt: TGTGCCAGCAGCCAAGGGCCGAACACTGAAGCTTTCTTT

j_call: TRBJ2-2
clone_size: many
d_call: TRBD2
v_call: TRBV2
cdr3_aa: CASSELADYTGELFF
cdr3_nt: TGTGCCAGCAGTGAACTAGCGGATTACACCGGGGAGCTGTTTTTT